This T cell receptor beta chain was recorded in a study of blood T cell repertoires in COVID-19. The wider study: PBMCs, B-cell-depleted T cells, or T cells were the source of the cDNA or gDNA that made up the material.

Some clones are missing from TCRdb's copy, which holds only in-frame ones; the method was immunoSEQ multiplex PCR. The sample consists of some 45,000 clones, around 84% of them appearing once. CDR1 and CDR2 from the germline V gene are SGHTA and FQGNSA. This CDR3 is 13 amino acids long. Deletions cut 1 base from V and 12 bases from J, with 16 bases between. The sequence came from a man aged 65-85 years with acute or convalescent COVID-19. The sequenced material came from peripheral blood. J is TRBJ2-7 and V is TRBV7-2, with D possibly matching TRBD1 (5 bases). Here the CDR3 reads CASSLGTVAGLYF. CDR3 DNA sequence: TGTGCCAGCAGCTTAGGTACGGTAGCAGGGTTGTACTTC.